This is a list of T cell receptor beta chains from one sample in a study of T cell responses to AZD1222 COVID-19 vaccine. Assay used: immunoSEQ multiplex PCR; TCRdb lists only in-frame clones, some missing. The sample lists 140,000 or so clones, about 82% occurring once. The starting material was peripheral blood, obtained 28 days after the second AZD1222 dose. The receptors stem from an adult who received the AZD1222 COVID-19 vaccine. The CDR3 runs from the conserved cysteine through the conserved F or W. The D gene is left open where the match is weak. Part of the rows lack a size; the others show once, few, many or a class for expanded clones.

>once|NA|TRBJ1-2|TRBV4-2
CASSQESAGIGYGYTF
TGTGCCAGCAGCCAAGAGAGTGCGGGGATCGGCTATGGCTACACCTTC
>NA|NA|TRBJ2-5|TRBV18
CASSETQETQYF
TGTGCCAGCTCCGAGACCCAAGAGACCCAGTACTTC
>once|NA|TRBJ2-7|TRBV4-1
CASSQGGKPEPYEQYF
TGCGCCAGCAGCCAAGGGGGTAAGCCGGAGCCCTACGAGCAGTACTTC
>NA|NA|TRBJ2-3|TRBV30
CAWRGPADTQYF
TGTGCCTGGAGGGGCCCAGCAGATACGCAGTATTTT
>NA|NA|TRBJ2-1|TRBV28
CASSPPVDEQFF
TGTGCCAGCAGTCCCCCCGTCGATGAGCAGTTCTTC
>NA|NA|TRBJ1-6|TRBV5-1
CASSLRGSSYNSPLHF
TGCGCCAGCAGCTTGCGAGGGTCCTCCTATAATTCACCCCTCCACTTT
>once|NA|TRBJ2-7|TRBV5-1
CASSPISEQYF
TGCGCCAGCAGCCCCATCTCCGAGCAGTACTTC
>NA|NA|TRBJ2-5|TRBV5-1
CASSLVGEETQYF
TGCGCCAGCAGCTTGGTTGGGGAAGAGACCCAGTACTTC
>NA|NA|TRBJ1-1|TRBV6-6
CASSYSGFRAGIEAFF
TGTGCCAGCAGTTACTCCGGATTTAGGGCAGGGATTGAAGCTTTCTTT
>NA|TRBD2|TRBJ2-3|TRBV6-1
CASSEAVAGGLDTQYF
TGTGCCAGCAGTGAAGCGGTAGCGGGGGGGCTGGATACGCAGTATTTT
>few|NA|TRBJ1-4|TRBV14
CASSQALNEKLFF
TGTGCCAGCAGCCAAGCGCTAAATGAAAAACTGTTTTTT
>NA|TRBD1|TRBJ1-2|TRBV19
CASTPTWTGNYGYTF
TGTGCCAGTACCCCTACTTGGACAGGGAACTATGGCTACACCTTC
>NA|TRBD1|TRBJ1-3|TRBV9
CASSPSGQLFSGNTIYF
TGTGCCAGCAGCCCATCGGGACAGCTTTTCTCTGGAAACACCATATATTTT
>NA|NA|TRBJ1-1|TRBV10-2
CASSEPERGAEAFF
TGCGCCAGCAGTGAACCGGAAAGGGGGGCTGAAGCTTTCTTT
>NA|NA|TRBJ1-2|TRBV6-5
CASSYGGQPYGYTF
TGTGCCAGCAGTTACGGCGGACAGCCCTATGGCTACACCTTC
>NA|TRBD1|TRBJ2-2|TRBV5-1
CASSLGQGAGELFF
TGCGCCAGCAGCTTGGGACAGGGTGCCGGGGAGCTGTTTTTT
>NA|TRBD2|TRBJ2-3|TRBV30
CACGTSASTDTQYF
TGTGCCTGCGGGACTAGCGCCAGCACAGATACGCAGTATTTT
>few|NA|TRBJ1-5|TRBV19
CASIRGGHSNQPQHF
TGTGCCAGTATTCGAGGGGGGCATAGCAATCAGCCCCAGCATTTT
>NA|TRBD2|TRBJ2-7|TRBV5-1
CASSPTSSEQMQYF
TGCGCCAGCAGCCCGACTAGCTCGGAACAGATGCAGTACTTC
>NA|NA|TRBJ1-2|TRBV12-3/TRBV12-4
CASDIAGIHGYTF
TGTGCCAGCGACATTGCAGGGATCCATGGCTACACCTTC
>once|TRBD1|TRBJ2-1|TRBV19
CASSILQRQGAENNEQFF
TGTGCCAGTAGTATTCTACAGCGACAGGGGGCGGAAAACAATGAGCAGTTCTTC
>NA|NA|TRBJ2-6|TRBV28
CATTGWGSSGANVLTF
TGTGCCACTACAGGGTGGGGCAGCTCTGGGGCCAACGTCCTGACTTTC
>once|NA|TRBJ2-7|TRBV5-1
CASSLADEQYF
TGCGCCAGCAGCTTGGCGGACGAGCAGTACTTC
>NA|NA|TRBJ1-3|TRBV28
CASSTGLSATIYF
TGTGCCAGCAGTACCGGACTTTCTGCCACCATATATTTT
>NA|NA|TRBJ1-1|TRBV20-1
CSARELGGAFF
TGCAGTGCTAGAGAGTTGGGAGGAGCTTTCTTT
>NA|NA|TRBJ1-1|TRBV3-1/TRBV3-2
CASSPLGTGVYTEAFF
TGTGCCAGCAGCCCATTAGGAACGGGGGTATACACTGAAGCTTTCTTT
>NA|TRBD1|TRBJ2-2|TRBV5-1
CASSLGQGAPGTGELFF
TGCGCCAGCAGCTTGGGTCAGGGGGCCCCGGGCACCGGGGAGCTGTTTTTT
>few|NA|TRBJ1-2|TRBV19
CASSIANYGYTF
TGTGCCAGTAGTATAGCTAACTATGGCTACACCTTC
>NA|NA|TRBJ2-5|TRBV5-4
CASSLAGKKGETQYF
TGTGCCAGCAGCTTGGCCGGGAAGAAGGGGGAGACCCAGTACTTC
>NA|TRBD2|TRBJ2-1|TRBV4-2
CASSGTMPSYNEQFF
TGTGCCAGCAGCGGGACTATGCCCTCCTACAATGAGCAGTTCTTC
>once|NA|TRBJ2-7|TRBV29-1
CSVEVAPYEQYF
TGCAGCGTTGAAGTGGCGCCCTACGAGCAGTACTTC
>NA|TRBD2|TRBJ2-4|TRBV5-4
CASSPLSGGRGNIQYF
TGTGCCAGCAGCCCCCTTTCGGGAGGGAGAGGAAACATTCAGTACTTC
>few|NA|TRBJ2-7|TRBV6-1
CASSEWNEQYF
TGTGCCAGCAGTGAATGGAACGAGCAGTACTTC
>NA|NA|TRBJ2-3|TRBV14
CASSHSDTQYF
TGTGCCAGCAGCCACTCAGATACGCAGTATTTT
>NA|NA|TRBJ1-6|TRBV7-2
CASSLNRQQPTLSLHF
TGTGCCAGCAGCTTAAATAGGCAGCAACCCACCTTATCCCTCCACTTT
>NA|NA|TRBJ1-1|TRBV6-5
CASSYGGEDTEAFF
TGTGCCAGCAGTTACGGGGGGGAAGACACTGAAGCTTTCTTT
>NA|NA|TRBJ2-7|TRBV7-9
CASSPAVEYGAYEQYF
TGTGCCAGCAGCCCAGCGGTGGAGTATGGGGCCTACGAGCAGTACTTC
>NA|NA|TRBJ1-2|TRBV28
CASSLVGPNYGYTF
TGTGCCAGCAGTCTAGTAGGCCCTAACTATGGCTACACCTTC
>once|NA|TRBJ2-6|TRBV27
CASSLSGPSGANVLTF
TGTGCCAGCAGTTTATCGGGGCCGTCCGGGGCCAACGTCCTGACTTTC
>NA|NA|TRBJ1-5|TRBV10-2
CASREGAGFAQPQHF
TGCGCCAGCAGGGAAGGGGCAGGGTTCGCCCAGCCCCAGCATTTT
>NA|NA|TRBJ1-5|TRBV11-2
CASSLGPGESLNQPQHF
TGTGCCAGCAGCTTAGGCCCCGGGGAGTCACTCAATCAGCCCCAGCATTTT
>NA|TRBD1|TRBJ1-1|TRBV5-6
CASSLEGASTEAFF
TGTGCCAGCAGCTTGGAGGGGGCTAGCACTGAAGCTTTCTTT
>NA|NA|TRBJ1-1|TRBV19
CASSIVLNINLMNTEAFF
TGTGCCAGTAGTATAGTTCTGAACATTAACCTTATGAACACTGAAGCTTTCTTT
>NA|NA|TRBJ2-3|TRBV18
CASSPSRGTDTQYF
TGTGCCAGCTCACCGTCGCGGGGCACAGATACGCAGTATTTT
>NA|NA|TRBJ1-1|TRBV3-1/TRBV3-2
CASSQDVRGTGAFF
TGTGCCAGCAGCCAAGATGTGAGGGGCACCGGGGCTTTCTTT
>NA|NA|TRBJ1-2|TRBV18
CASSKTTFNYGYTF
TGTGCCAGCTCCAAGACAACCTTTAACTATGGCTACACCTTC
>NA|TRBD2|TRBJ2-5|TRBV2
CASSDLRGSGETQYF
TGTGCCAGCAGTGATCTGCGGGGGTCGGGAGAGACCCAGTACTTC
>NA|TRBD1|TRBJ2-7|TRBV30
CAWSGGQGREQYF
TGTGCCTGGAGTGGCGGACAGGGCCGCGAGCAGTACTTC
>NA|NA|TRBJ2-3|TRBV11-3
CASSLLAPDTQYF
TGTGCCAGCAGCTTACTAGCCCCAGATACGCAGTATTTT
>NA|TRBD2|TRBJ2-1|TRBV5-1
CASSLEAGGYNEQFF
TGCGCCAGCAGCTTGGAGGCGGGAGGGTACAATGAGCAGTTCTTC
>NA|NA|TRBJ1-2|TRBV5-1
CASSPWTDLNGGYTF
TGCGCCAGCAGCCCCTGGACAGACCTTAACGGGGGCTACACCTTC
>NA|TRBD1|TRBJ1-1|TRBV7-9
CASSLGTGKTEAFF
TGTGCCAGCAGCCTAGGGACAGGAAAGACTGAAGCTTTCTTT